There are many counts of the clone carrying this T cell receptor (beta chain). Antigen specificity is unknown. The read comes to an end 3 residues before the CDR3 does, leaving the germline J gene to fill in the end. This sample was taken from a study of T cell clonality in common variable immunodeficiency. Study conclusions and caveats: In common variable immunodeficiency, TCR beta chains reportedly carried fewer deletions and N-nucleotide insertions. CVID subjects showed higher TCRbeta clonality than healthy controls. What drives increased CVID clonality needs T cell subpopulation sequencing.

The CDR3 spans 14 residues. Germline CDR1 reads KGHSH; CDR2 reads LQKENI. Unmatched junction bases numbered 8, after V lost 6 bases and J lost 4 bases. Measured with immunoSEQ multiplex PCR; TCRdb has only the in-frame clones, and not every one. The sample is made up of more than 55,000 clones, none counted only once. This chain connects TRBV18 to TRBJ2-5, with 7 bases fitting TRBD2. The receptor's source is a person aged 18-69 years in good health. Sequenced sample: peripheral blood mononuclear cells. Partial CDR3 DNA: TGTGCCAGCTCTCAAGAGGGCGGGAGAGAGACC. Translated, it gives CASSQEGGRET. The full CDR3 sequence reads CASSQEGGRETQYF.